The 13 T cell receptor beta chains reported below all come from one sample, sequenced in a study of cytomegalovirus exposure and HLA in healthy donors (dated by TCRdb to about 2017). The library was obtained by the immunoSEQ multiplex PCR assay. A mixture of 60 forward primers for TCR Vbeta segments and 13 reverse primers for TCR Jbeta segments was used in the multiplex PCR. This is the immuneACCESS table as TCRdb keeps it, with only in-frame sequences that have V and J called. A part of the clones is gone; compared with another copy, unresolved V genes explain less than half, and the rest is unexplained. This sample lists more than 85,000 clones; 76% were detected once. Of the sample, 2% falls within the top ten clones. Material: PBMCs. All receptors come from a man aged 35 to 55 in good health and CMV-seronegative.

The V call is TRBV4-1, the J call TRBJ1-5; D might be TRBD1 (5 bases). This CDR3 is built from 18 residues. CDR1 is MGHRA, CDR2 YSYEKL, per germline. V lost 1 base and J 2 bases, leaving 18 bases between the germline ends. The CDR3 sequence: CASSQGWGGAGGNQPQHF. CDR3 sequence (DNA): TGCGCCAGCAGCCAAGGATGGGGCGGGGCTGGGGGCAATCAGCCCCAGCATTTT.

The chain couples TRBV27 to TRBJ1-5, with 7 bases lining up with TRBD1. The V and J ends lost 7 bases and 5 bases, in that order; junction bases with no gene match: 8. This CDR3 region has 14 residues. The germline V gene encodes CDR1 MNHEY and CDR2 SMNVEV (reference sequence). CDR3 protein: CASTSGTGDQPQHF. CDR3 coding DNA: TGTGCCAGCACCTCCGGTACAGGGGATCAGCCCCAGCATTTT.

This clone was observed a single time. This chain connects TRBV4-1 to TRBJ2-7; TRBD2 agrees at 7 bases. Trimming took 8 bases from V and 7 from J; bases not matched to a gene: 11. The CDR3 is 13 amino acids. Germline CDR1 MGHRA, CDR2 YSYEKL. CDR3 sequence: CASRGAGVGEQYF. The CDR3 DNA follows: TGCGCCAGCCGAGGGGCGGGAGTCGGTGAGCAGTACTTC.

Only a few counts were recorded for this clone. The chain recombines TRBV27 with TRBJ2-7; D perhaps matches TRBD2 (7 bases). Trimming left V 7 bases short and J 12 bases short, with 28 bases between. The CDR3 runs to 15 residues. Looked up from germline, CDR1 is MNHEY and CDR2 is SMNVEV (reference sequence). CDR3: CASKLGAGAGLVWYF. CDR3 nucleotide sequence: TGTGCCAGCAAGCTTGGGGCGGGGGCAGGACTTGTGTGGTACTTC.

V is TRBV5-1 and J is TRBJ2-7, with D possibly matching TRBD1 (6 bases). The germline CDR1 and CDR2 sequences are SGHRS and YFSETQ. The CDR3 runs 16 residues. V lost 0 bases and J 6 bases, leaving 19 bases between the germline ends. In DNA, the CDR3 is TGCGCCAGCAGCTTGGAATTAGGACAGCTATCTGCCGAGCAGTACTTC. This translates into CASSLELGQLSAEQYF.

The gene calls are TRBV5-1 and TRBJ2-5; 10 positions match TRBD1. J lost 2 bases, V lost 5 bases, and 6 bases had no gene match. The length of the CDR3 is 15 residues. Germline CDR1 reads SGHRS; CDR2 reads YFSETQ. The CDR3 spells CASSLKGQGQETQYF. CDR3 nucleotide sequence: TGCGCCAGCAGTTTGAAGGGACAGGGGCAAGAGACCCAGTACTTC.

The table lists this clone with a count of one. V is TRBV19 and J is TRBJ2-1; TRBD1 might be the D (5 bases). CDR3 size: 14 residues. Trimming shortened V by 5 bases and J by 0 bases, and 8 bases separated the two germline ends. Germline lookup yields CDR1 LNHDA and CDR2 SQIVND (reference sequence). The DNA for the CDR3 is TGTGCCAGTAGTGGGGCCAGCTCCTACAATGAGCAGTTCTTC. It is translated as CASSGASSYNEQFF.

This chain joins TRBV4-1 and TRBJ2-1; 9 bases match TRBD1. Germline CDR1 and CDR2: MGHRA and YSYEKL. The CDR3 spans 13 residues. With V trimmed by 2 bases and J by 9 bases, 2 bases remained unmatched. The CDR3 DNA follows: TGCGCCAGCAGCCAAACGGACAGGGGTGAGCAGTTCTTC. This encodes CASSQTDRGEQFF.

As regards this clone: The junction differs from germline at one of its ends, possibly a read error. The CDR3 coding sequence is TGTTCCAGCAGGAAAAACCGGGACTATACTACTGAGCAGTTCTTC. Its translation: CSSRKNRDYTTEQFF. The chain has TRBV7-9 and TRBJ2-1; 7 bases line up with TRBD2. CDR3 length: 15 residues. The V gene's germline CDR1 is SEHNR and CDR2 FQNEAQ (reference sequence).

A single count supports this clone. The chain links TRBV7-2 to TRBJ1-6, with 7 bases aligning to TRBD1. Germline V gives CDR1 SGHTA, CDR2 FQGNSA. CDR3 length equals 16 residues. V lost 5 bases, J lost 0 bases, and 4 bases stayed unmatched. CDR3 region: CASSGQAPSYNSPLHF. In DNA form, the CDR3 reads TGTGCCAGCAGCGGACAGGCCCCCTCCTATAATTCACCCCTCCACTTT.

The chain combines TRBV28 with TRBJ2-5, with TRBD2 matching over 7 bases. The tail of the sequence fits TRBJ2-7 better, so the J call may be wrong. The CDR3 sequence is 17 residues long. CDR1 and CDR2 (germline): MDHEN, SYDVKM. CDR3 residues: CATEQALAGEGLFEQYF. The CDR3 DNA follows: TGTGCCACCGAGCAGGCTTTGGCGGGGGAGGGCCTTTTCGAGCAGTACTTC.

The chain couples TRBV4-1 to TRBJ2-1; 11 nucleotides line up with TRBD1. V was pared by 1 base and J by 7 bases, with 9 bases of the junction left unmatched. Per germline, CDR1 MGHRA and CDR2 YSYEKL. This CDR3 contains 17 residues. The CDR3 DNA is TGCGCCAGCAGCCAAGGGCGTCGGACAGGGGGCTCTAATGAGCAGTTCTTC. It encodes CASSQGRRTGGSNEQFF.

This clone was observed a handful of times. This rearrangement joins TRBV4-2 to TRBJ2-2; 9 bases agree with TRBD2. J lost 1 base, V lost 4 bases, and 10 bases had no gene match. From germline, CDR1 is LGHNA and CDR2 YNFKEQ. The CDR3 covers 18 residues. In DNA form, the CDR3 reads TGTGCCAGCAGCCCCTATGTGGGTAGCGGGGGGAACACCGGGGAGCTGTTTTTT. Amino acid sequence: CASSPYVGSGGNTGELFF.